A selection of T cell receptor beta chains follows, all from one sample in a study of CD8 T cells in ankylosing spondylitis. From the 5' RACE reads, TCRdb called clonotypes with MiXCR, one entry per CDR3 protein. The data contain under 300,000 distinct CDR3 sequences, 10% to 13% of them singletons. The sequencing input was blood, either unsorted or a sorted T cell fraction (not recorded which). The origin of the receptors is a male donor with ankylosing spondylitis or in good health (not recorded which). Both conserved end residues are part of each CDR3. The D gene is left open where the match is weak. Clone size is shown for a subset of rows, as once, few, many or a class of expanded clone.

abundance | d_gene | j_gene | v_gene | CDR3aa | CDR3nt
NA | NA | TRBJ2-3 | TRBV11-2 | CASSQTDGFTDTQYF | TGTGCCAGCAGCCAGACCGACGGATTCACAGATACGCAGTATTTT
NA | TRBD1 | TRBJ1-2 | TRBV7-9 | CASSSGTGDYTF | TGTGCCAGCAGTTCCGGGACAGGGGACTACACCTTC
many | NA | TRBJ2-5 | TRBV5-1 | CASSLGGAGPWVETQYF | TGCGCCAGCAGCTTGGGAGGTGCGGGTCCCTGGGTAGAGACCCAGTACTTC
many | TRBD1 | TRBJ2-1 | TRBV5-1 | CASSDTGQLQFF | TGCGCCAGCAGCGATACGGGACAGCTACAGTTCTTC
many | NA | TRBJ2-1 | TRBV30 | CAWSRTLARREQFF | TGTGCCTGGAGTCGAACCCTCGCCCGGAGGGAGCAGTTCTTC
few | NA | TRBJ2-3 | TRBV20-1 | CSASPGMGPQYF | TGCAGTGCTAGCCCGGGTATGGGGCCGCAGTATTTT
many | TRBD1 | TRBJ2-7 | TRBV12-3/TRBV12-4 | CASGQGGLYEQYF | TGTGCCAGCGGACAGGGGGGTCTCTACGAGCAGTACTTC
many | NA | TRBJ2-7 | TRBV29-1 | CSVGTAAYEQYF | TGCAGCGTTGGGACAGCAGCCTACGAGCAGTACTTC
many | NA | TRBJ2-6 | TRBV4-1 | CASSQRHNRIANVLTF | TGCGCCAGCAGCCAAAGACACAACAGGATCGCCAACGTCCTGACTTTC
many | TRBD2 | TRBJ2-5 | TRBV5-1 | CASSLAGDQETQYF | TGCGCCAGCAGCTTAGCGGGGGACCAAGAGACCCAGTACTTC
many | NA | TRBJ2-1 | TRBV10-3 | CAISGQGQDNEQFF | TGTGCCATCAGTGGCCAGGGGCAGGACAATGAGCAGTTCTTC
many | NA | TRBJ1-6 | TRBV2 | CASSESDSLSYNSPLHF | TGTGCCAGCAGTGAATCAGACAGCCTCTCCTATAATTCACCCCTCCACTTT
many | NA | TRBJ1-1 | TRBV30 | CAWTYSSNTEAFF | TGTGCCTGGACGTACAGCTCGAACACTGAAGCTTTCTTT
NA | TRBD1 | TRBJ2-7 | TRBV20-1 | CSALDRVWYEQYF | TGCAGTGCTTTGGACAGGGTCTGGTACGAGCAGTACTTC
many | NA | TRBJ2-1 | TRBV20-1 | CSARGGGRAYNEQFF | TGCAGTGCTAGAGGGGGGGGCAGGGCCTACAATGAGCAGTTCTTC
NA | TRBD1 | TRBJ2-4 | TRBV20-1 | CSANPGQGHSKNIQYF | TGCAGTGCCAACCCAGGACAGGGCCACTCCAAAAACATTCAGTACTTC
many | NA | TRBJ2-3 | TRBV5-1 | CASSLGGPSTDTQYF | TGCGCCAGCAGCTTGGGGGGCCCTAGCACAGATACGCAGTATTTT
many | NA | TRBJ2-3 | TRBV5-1 | CASSEGTDTQYF | TGCGCCAGTTCGGAAGGCACAGATACGCAGTATTTT
many | TRBD2 | TRBJ2-2 | TRBV28 | CASSLLGLAANTGELFF | TGTGCCAGCAGTTTACTGGGACTAGCGGCTAACACCGGGGAGCTGTTTTTT
NA | TRBD1 | TRBJ1-1 | TRBV3-1 | CASSQEVVGQENTEAFF | TGTGCCAGCAGCCAAGAAGTAGTGGGACAGGAGAACACTGAAGCTTTCTTT
few | NA | TRBJ2-3 | TRBV29-1 | CSVGGPDTQYF | TGCAGCGTCGGGGGCCCAGATACGCAGTATTTT
NA | NA | TRBJ2-1 | TRBV20-1 | CSARREGGLYNEQFF | TGCAGTGCCCGCCGTGAGGGGGGTCTCTACAATGAGCAGTTCTTC
many | TRBD2 | TRBJ2-3 | TRBV6-1 | CASSPLAGGRAPTDTQYF | TGTGCCAGCAGTCCACTAGCGGGAGGGCGGGCGCCCACAGATACGCAGTATTTT
NA | NA | TRBJ2-7 | TRBV11-2 | CASSRDRYEQYF | TGTGCCAGCAGCCGGGACCGATACGAGCAGTACTTC
many | NA | TRBJ2-7 | TRBV24-1 | CATSEVPTTYEQYF | TGTGCCACCAGTGAAGTTCCCACAACCTACGAGCAGTACTTC
NA | NA | TRBJ2-6 | TRBV4-1 | CASSQGSSGANVLTF | TGCGCCAGCAGCCAAGGAAGCTCTGGGGCCAACGTCCTGACTTTC
many | NA | TRBJ1-1 | TRBV5-1 | CASSSLGGLTEAFF | TGCGCCAGCAGCTCTCTTGGGGGGCTCACTGAAGCTTTCTTT
many | TRBD2 | TRBJ2-7 | TRBV5-6 | CASSLESGRWDF | TGTGCCAGCAGCTTGGAAAGCGGGAGATGGGACTTC
NA | NA | TRBJ2-7 | TRBV12-3/TRBV12-4 | CASSSAAGARRVHEQYF | TGTGCCAGCAGTTCCGCCGCGGGGGCAAGAAGGGTCCACGAGCAGTACTTC
many | NA | TRBJ2-7 | TRBV7-9 | CASLPDRWSIEYF | TGTGCCAGTTTACCAGACAGGTGGTCAATTGAATACTTC
many | TRBD1 | TRBJ2-2 | TRBV3-1 | CASSQPKQGTGELFF | TGTGCCAGCAGCCAACCCAAACAGGGGACCGGGGAGCTGTTTTTT
many | NA | TRBJ1-5 | TRBV20-1 | CSAQERGLFGNQPQHF | TGCAGTGCTCAGGAGAGGGGGTTGTTTGGCAATCAGCCCCAGCATTTT
many | NA | TRBJ2-2 | TRBV11-2 | CASSPLSLTLRGPSGELFF | TGTGCCAGCAGCCCCCTTAGTCTTACGTTGCGGGGGCCCTCCGGGGAGCTGTTTTTT